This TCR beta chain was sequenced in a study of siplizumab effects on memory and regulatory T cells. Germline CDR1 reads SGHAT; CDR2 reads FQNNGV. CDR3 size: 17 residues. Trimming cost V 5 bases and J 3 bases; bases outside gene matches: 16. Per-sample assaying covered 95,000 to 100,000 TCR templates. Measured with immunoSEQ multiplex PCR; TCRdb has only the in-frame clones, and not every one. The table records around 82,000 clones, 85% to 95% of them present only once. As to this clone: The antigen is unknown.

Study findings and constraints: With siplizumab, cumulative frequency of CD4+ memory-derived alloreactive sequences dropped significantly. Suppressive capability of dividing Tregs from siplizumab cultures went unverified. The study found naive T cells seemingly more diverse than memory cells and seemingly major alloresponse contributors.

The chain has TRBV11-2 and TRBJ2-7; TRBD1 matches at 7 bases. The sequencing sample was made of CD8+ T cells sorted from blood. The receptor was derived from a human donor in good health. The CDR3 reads CASSPREAGTVRYEQYF. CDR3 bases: TGTGCCAGCAGCCCCCGGGAAGCTGGGACAGTACGCTACGAGCAGTACTTC.